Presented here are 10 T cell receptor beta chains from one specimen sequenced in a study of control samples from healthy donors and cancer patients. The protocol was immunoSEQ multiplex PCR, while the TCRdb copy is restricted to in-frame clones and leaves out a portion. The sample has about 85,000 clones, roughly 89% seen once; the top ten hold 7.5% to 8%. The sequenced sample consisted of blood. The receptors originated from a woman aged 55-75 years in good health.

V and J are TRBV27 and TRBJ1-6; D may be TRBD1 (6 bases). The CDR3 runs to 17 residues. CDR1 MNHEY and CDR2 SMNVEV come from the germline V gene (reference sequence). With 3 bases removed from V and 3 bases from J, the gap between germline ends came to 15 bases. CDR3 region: CASSFNRAGVYNSPLHF. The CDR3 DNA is TGTGCCAGCAGTTTCAACAGGGCCGGTGTCTATAATTCACCCCTCCACTTT.

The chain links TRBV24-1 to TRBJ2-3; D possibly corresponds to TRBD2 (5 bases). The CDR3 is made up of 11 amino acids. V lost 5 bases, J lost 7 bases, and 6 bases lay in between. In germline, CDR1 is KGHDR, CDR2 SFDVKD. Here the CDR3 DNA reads TGTGCCACCAGTGCCGGGAATACGCAGTATTTT. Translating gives CATSAGNTQYF.

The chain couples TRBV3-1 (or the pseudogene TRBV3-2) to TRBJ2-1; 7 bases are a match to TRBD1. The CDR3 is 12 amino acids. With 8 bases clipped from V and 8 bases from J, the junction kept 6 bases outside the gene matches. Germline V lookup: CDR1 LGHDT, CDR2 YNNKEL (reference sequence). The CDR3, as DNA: TGTGCCAGCGAGGGGGCAGGCGATGAGCAGTTCTTC. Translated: CASEGAGDEQFF.

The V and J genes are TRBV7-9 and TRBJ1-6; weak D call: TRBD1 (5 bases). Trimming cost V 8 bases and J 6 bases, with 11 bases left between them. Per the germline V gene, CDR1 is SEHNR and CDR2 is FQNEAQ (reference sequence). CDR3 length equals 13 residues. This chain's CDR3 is CASGGERNSPLHF. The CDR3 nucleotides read TGTGCCAGCGGGGGGGAGCGTAATTCACCCCTCCACTTT.

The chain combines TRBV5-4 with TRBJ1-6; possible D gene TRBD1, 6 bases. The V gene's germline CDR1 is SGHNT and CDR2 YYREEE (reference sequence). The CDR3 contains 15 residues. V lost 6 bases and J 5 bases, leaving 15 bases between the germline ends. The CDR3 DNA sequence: TGTGCCAGCACCTTTGGGGGCCCCAATAATTCACCCCTCCACTTT. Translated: CASTFGGPNNSPLHF.

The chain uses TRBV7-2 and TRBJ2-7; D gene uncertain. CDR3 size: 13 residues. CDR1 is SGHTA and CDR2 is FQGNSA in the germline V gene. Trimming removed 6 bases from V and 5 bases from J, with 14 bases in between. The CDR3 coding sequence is TGTGCCAGCAGTATCGCCGGGCACCACGAGCAGTACTTC. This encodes CASSIAGHHEQYF.

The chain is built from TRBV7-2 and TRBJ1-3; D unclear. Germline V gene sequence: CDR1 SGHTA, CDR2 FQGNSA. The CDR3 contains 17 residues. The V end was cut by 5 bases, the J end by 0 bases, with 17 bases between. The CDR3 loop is CASSQNTGGFSGNTIYF. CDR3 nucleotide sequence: TGTGCCAGCAGCCAAAACACCGGAGGGTTCTCTGGAAACACCATATATTTT.

CDR3 loop: CASSHPRAEAFF. The CDR3 nucleotides read TGTGCCAGCAGCCATCCTAGGGCTGAAGCTTTCTTT. The gene calls are TRBV7-2 and TRBJ1-1; D gene uncertain. The CDR3 sequence is 12 residues long. With 5 bases removed from V and 6 bases from J, the gap between germline ends came to 10 bases. Germline assignment: CDR1 SGHTA and CDR2 FQGNSA.

The CDR3 coding sequence is TGTGCCAGCAGACCCGGGGGGGGCGAAGGATATTCACCCCTCCACTTT. Its translation is CASRPGGGEGYSPLHF. The V gene is TRBV28, the J gene TRBJ1-6; weak D call: TRBD1 (6 bases). This CDR3 contains 16 residues. Germline V CDR1 and CDR2: MDHEN, SYDVKM. V shed 6 bases and J shed 8 bases, with 20 bases lying between them.

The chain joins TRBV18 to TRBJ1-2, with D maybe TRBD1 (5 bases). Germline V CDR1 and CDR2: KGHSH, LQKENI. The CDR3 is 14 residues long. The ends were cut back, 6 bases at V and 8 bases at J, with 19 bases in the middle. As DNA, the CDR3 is TGTGCCAGCTCCCAGGGCCAGACCGGTGAAGGCTACACCTTC. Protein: CASSQGQTGEGYTF.